One and the same sample provided the 20 T cell receptor beta chains below, sequenced in a study of blood T cell repertoires in COVID-19. TCRdb's copy holds only in-frame clones and misses some; the assay was immunoSEQ multiplex PCR. The table includes tens of thousands of clones, about nine tenths detected once. The sequenced sample consisted of peripheral blood. These receptors came from a man in his sixties with acute or convalescent COVID-19.

The rearrangement uses TRBV15 and TRBJ2-5; 9 nucleotides align to TRBD2. Trimming cost V 4 bases and J 4 bases; bases outside gene matches: 7. The CDR3 has 15 residues. Germline V CDR1 and CDR2: LNHNV, YYDKDF (reference sequence). This CDR3 reads CATSTRQREVETQYF. DNA for the CDR3: TGTGCCACCAGCACAAGACAGCGGGAGGTAGAGACCCAGTACTTC. The full variable domain, completed using reference TRBV15 and TRBJ2-5, is DAMVIQNPRYQVTQFGKPVTLSCSQTLNHNVMYWYQQKSSQAPKLLFHYYDKDFNNEADTPDNFQSRRPNTSFCFLDIRSPGLGDTAMYLCATSTRQREVETQYFGPGTRLLVL.

The V gene is TRBV19, the J gene TRBJ2-3, with 12 bases fitting TRBD2. Germline-derived CDR1 and CDR2 are LNHDA and SQIVND (reference sequence). The CDR3 runs 14 residues. V lost 6 bases and J lost 9; bases outside the gene matches: 7. The CDR3 sequence is CASSLAGGPRTQYF. In DNA form, the CDR3 reads TGTGCCAGTAGCCTAGCGGGAGGGCCAAGAACGCAGTATTTT.

This chain links TRBV19 with TRBJ1-4, with D perhaps TRBD1 (5 bases). The V and J ends lost 5 bases and 0 bases respectively, with 13 bases between them. This CDR3 contains 16 residues. The germline V gene has CDR1 LNHDA and CDR2 SQIVND (reference sequence). CDR3 nucleotides: TGTGCCAGTAGTCCATTGACAGCCGCAACTAATGAAAAACTGTTTTTT. Translated: CASSPLTAATNEKLFF.

The chain uses TRBV19 and TRBJ1-2, with D possibly matching TRBD1 (6 bases). The CDR3 consists of 13 residues. Germline assignment: CDR1 LNHDA and CDR2 SQIVND (reference sequence). Between the trimmed V and J ends, which lost 3 bases and 5 bases, there was a span of 10 bases. The CDR3 DNA reads as TGTGCCAGTAGTATTGGACAGCCGTATGGCTACACCTTC. Its protein is CASSIGQPYGYTF.

This clone was seen a single time. V is TRBV7-3 and J is TRBJ2-5, with TRBD1 matching 10 bases. The CDR3 loop spans 15 amino acids. The junction had 4 bases not matched to a gene; V was cut back by 1 base and J by 5 bases. Germline V gene sequence: CDR1 SGHTA, CDR2 FQGTGA. The CDR3 sequence: CASSLIGGQGETQYF. The CDR3 bases are TGTGCCAGCAGCTTAATTGGGGGACAGGGGGAGACCCAGTACTTC.

V gene TRBV7-2 combines with J gene TRBJ1-5; no firm D call. The length of the CDR3 is 13 residues. Trimming pared 2 bases from V and 4 bases from J, leaving 6 bases between. CDR1 is SGHTA, CDR2 FQGNSA, per germline. CDR3 coding DNA: TGTGCCAGCAGCTTATCCACAAATCAGCCCCAGCATTTT. Amino acid sequence: CASSLSTNQPQHF.

The chain couples TRBV10-3 to TRBJ2-3; 11 nucleotides line up with TRBD2. Germline V gene data show CDR1 as ENHRY and CDR2 as SYGVKD. J gave up 2 bases and V 3 bases, and 7 bases lay outside the gene matches. The CDR3 loop spans 17 amino acids. CDR3 region: CAISDPTSGRTTDTQYF. The CDR3 nucleotides are TGTGCCATCAGTGATCCCACTAGCGGGAGAACCACAGATACGCAGTATTTT.

The chain has TRBV7-8 and TRBJ1-3; D call uncertain. Per the germline V gene, CDR1 is SGHVS and CDR2 is FQNEAQ. The CDR3 is 15 residues long. Deletions cut 5 bases from V and 2 bases from J, with 13 bases between. The CDR3 bases are TGTGCCAGCAGCCGAGACGGGGTTCCTGGAAACACCATATATTTT. Protein: CASSRDGVPGNTIYF.

This chain links TRBV7-6 with TRBJ2-7; 7 bases agree with TRBD2. With V trimmed by 5 bases and J by 2 bases, 12 bases remained unmatched. Germline CDR1 is SGHVS and CDR2 is FNYEAQ. The CDR3 length is 16 residues. CDR3 nucleotide sequence: TGTGCCAGCAGCCGAAAGGTCCTAGCGGTGCCCTACGAGCAGTACTTC. It is translated as CASSRKVLAVPYEQYF. Combining the CDR3 with reference TRBV7-6 and TRBJ2-7 gives the whole variable domain GAGVSQSPRYKVTKRGQDVALRCDPISGHVSLYWYRQALGQGPEFLTYFNYEAQQDKSGLPNDRFSAERPEGSISTLTIQRTEQRDSAMYRCASSRKVLAVPYEQYFGPGTRLTVT.

The CDR3 DNA is TGTGCCAGCAGCCCCGGACAGACGGGTTACGAGCAGTACTTC. Translation gives CASSPGQTGYEQYF. V and J are TRBV28 and TRBJ2-7; TRBD1 is a possible D gene (6 bases). Germline assignment: CDR1 MDHEN and CDR2 SYDVKM. The CDR3 is 14 residues long. Trimming stripped 6 bases from V and 4 bases from J, with 16 bases between.

The chain combines TRBV30 with TRBJ1-3; TRBD1 is a possible D gene (6 bases). V was pared by 5 bases and J by 0 bases, with 11 bases between. The CDR3 sequence is 14 residues long. Germline CDR1 reads GTSNPN; CDR2 reads SVGIG (reference sequence). CDR3: CAWSTGASGNTIYF. CDR3 nucleotides: TGTGCCTGGTCGACAGGCGCCTCTGGAAACACCATATATTTT. The full variable domain, in which reference TRBV30 and TRBJ1-3 provide the parts outside the CDR3, is SQTIHQWPATLVQPVGSPLSLECTVEGTSNPNLYWYRQAAGRGLQLLFYSVGIGQISSEVPQNLSASRPQDRQFILSSKKLLLSDSGFYLCAWSTGASGNTIYFGEGSWLTVV.

This chain joins TRBV6-4 and TRBJ2-3; tentative D call: TRBD1 (5 bases). The V gene lost 0 bases and the J gene lost 5 bases, with 6 bases spanning the gap. The CDR3 spans 13 residues. The germline gives CDR1 MRHNA, CDR2 SNTAGT. The CDR3 here is CASSDSQGDTQYF. CDR3 nucleotide sequence: TGTGCCAGCAGTGACTCTCAGGGAGATACGCAGTATTTT.

V gene TRBV28 combines with J gene TRBJ2-5; 8 positions agree with TRBD2. The junction had 3 bases not matched to a gene; V was cut back by 7 bases and J by 5 bases. This CDR3 is built from 12 residues. CDR1 and CDR2 (germline): MDHEN, SYDVKM. The CDR3 DNA reads as TGTGCCAGCACCCGACTAGCGGAGACCCAGTACTTC. This encodes CASTRLAETQYF.

V and J are TRBV19 and TRBJ2-7; the D gene is possibly TRBD2 (6 bases). The CDR3 is 14 amino acids. V shed 4 bases and J shed 0 bases, with 10 bases lying between them. Germline-derived CDR1 and CDR2 are LNHDA and SQIVND (reference sequence). CDR3 sequence reads: CASSTASVSYEQYF. CDR3 nucleotide sequence: TGTGCCAGTAGTACGGCTAGCGTCTCCTACGAGCAGTACTTC.

The chain employs TRBV2 and TRBJ1-2; 7 nucleotides agree with TRBD1. CDR3 length equals 13 residues. Germline trimming cut 6 bases from V and 8 bases from J; bases unmatched to any gene: 9. Germline assignment: CDR1 SNHLY and CDR2 FYNNEI. The DNA for the CDR3 is TGTGCCAGCAGGGTACACAGGGGCCAAGGCTACACCTTC. Its translation is CASRVHRGQGYTF.

The chain employs TRBV19 and TRBJ1-6; the D gene is possibly TRBD1 (5 bases). Between the trimmed V and J ends, which lost 6 bases and 7 bases, there was a span of 10 bases. The CDR3 contains 13 residues. Germline CDR1 and CDR2: LNHDA and SQIVND (reference sequence). The CDR3 region has the DNA TGTGCCAGTAGGCGGGACCTAAATTCACCCCTCCACTTT. Translation gives CASRRDLNSPLHF.

V gene TRBV28 combines with J gene TRBJ1-1; D possibly corresponds to TRBD1 (5 bases). The CDR3 loop spans 12 amino acids. CDR1 and CDR2 (germline): MDHEN, SYDVKM. Deletions cut 7 bases from V and 1 base from J, with 7 bases between. The CDR3 nucleotides are TGTGCCAGCAAGGGGCGGAACACTGAAGCTTTCTTT. The encoded protein is CASKGRNTEAFF.

The chain links TRBV30 to TRBJ1-3; D gene ambiguous. V dropped 0 bases and J dropped 2 bases, with 11 bases sitting between them. This CDR3 is 15 amino acids long. CDR1 is GTSNPN and CDR2 is SVGIG in the germline V gene (reference sequence). CDR3 amino acids: CAWSVVSVTGNTIYF. The CDR3 DNA sequence: TGTGCCTGGAGTGTGGTATCGGTGACTGGAAACACCATATATTTT.

The genes are TRBV27 and TRBJ2-7; the match to TRBD1 covers 9 bases. V was pared by 6 bases and J by 2 bases, with 5 bases of the junction left unmatched. Per germline, CDR1 MNHEY and CDR2 SMNVEV (reference sequence). The CDR3 spans 14 residues. In DNA form, the CDR3 reads TGTGCCAGCAGGAAGACAGGGGGGACCTACGAGCAGTACTTC. It is translated as CASRKTGGTYEQYF.

The chain employs TRBV7-2 and TRBJ1-5, with 11 bases identical to TRBD1. Germline V gene data show CDR1 as SGHTA and CDR2 as FQGNSA. The CDR3 totals 15 residues. Trimming took 4 bases from V and 6 from J; bases not matched to a gene: 5. Here the CDR3 DNA reads TGTGCCAGCAGCTCGGGACAGGGGGTGGGTCAGCCCCAGCATTTT. Translating it yields CASSSGQGVGQPQHF.